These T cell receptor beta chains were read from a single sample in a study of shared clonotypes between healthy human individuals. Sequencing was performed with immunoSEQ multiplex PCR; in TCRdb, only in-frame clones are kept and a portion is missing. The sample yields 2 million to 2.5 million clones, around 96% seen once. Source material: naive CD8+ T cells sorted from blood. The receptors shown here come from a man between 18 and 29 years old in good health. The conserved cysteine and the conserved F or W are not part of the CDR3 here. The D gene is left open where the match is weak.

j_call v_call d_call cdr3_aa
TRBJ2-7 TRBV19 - ASSIDLEAYEQY
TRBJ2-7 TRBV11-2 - ASTLNQRGNEQY
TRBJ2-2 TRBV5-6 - ASSGPGTLTGELF
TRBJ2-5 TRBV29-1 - SVDKGIYETQY
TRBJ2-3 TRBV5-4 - ASSEPGDSRGDTQY
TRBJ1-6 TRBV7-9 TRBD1 ASSSDRFPYNSPLH
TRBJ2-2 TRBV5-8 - ASSLRAGYTGELF
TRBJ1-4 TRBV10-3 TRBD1 AIRRADREGEKLF
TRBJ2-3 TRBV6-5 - ASSRHSTDTQY
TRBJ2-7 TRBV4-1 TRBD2 ASSPGTSGSSYEQY
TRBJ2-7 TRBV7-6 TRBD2 ASSPSGRAGYEQY
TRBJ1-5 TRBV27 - ASSSLGVNQPQH
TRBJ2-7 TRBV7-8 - ASSARDISYEQY
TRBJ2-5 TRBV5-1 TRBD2 ASSSRLAGGPQETQY
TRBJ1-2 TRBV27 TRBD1 ASKGTGFGYGYT
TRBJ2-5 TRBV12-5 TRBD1 ASAVGDRGFQETQY
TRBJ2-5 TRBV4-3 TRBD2 ASSQDFSAGVGETQY
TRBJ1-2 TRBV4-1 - ASSQITGRNYGYT
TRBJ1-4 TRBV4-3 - ASSQDAGPILF
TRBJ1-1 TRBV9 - ASSVGGVASAF
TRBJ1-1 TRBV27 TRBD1 ASSFLQTGGITEAF
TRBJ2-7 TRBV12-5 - ASGLVDGTSRSLVEQY
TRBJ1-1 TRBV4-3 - ASSQGGGSRNTEAF
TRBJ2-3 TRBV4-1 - ASSQVYDTDTQY
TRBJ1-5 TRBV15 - ATSRANNQPQH
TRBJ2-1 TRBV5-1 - ASSLYADSYNEQF
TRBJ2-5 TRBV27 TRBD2 ASSISGGAGETQY
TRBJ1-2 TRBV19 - ASSPGYGYT
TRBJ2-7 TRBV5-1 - ASSEGDGSYEQY
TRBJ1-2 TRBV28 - ASSPPGLYGYT
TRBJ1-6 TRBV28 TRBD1 AITGTGIGSPLH
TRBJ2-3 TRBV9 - ASSPKSGGLGHTDTQY
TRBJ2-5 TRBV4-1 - ASSQDELSGRWY
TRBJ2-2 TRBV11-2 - ASSLDVQENTGELF
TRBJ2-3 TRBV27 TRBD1 ASSLSIQGASTDTQY
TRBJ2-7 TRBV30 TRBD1 ASRGQGHYEQY
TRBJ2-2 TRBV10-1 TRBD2 ASSGSTSVNTGELF
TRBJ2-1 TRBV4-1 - ASSQVGSFNEQF
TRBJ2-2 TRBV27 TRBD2 ASSLLAGGNTNTGELF
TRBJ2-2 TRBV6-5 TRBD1 ASSVGQGFTGELF
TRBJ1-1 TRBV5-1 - ASSEGTLGYTEAF
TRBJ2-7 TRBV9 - ASSVASFRYREQY
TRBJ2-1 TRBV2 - ASSEGYHEQF
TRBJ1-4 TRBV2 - ASRESGAGDSEKLF
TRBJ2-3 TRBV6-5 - ASSLQALTDTQY
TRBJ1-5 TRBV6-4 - ASSDEEGVSNQPQH
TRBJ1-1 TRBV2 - ASSQGIMNTEAF
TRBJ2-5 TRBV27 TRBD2 ASSSHERGAGETQY
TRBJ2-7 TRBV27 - ASSFSTGPLSYEQY
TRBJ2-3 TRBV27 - ASSFLLDQYSTDTQY
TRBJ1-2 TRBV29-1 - SAVTEGFNYGYT
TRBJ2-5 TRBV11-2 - ASSLRPAPGQGSGGTQY
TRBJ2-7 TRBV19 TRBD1 ASSIDGDRGDEQY
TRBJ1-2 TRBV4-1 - ASSSASGGYGYT
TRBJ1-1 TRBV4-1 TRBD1 ASSQDRGAEAF
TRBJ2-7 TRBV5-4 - ASSLAESSYEQY
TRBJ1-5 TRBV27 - ASSPTGFGNQPQH
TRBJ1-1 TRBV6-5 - ASSFQDVNTEAF
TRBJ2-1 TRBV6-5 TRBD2 ASSYSGGRGYNEQF